The present TCR beta chain was sequenced within a study of PD-L1 blockade in urothelial cancer. Study-level information: Men with urothelial cancer arising in the bladder made up about 85% of the roughly 30 patients. Patients' histories included 0 to 3 prior chemotherapy regimens. Typically, measured as a median, blood samples had 141,255 T cells. General study results and limits: In blood sampled pretreatment, TCR clonality below the median predicted better survival.

Notes on this clone: Its target is not known.

Assay used: immunoSEQ multiplex PCR; TCRdb lists only in-frame clones, some missing. The data contain around 45,000 clones, 88% of them singletons. Germline V gives CDR1 SGHRS, CDR2 YFSETQ. Trimming cost V 0 bases and J 4 bases, with 5 bases left between them. The CDR3 runs to 12 residues. This material consisted of PBMCs, taken around atezolizumab (anti-PD-L1) treatment. This sequence was found in a woman aged 60-75 years with urothelial cancer. The chain is built from TRBV5-1 and TRBJ2-7; maybe TRBD1 (5 bases). The CDR3 nucleotides read TGCGCCAGCAGCTTGGAGGGGTACGAGCAGTACTTC. Amino acids: CASSLEGYEQYF.